This T cell receptor (beta chain) was obtained from a study of blood T cells in healthy people across ages. Study observations and caveats: Fewer expanded clones and more diversity marked long-lived versus aged donors.

This clonotype was recorded a few times. Its antigen remains unidentified. A second PCR of about 6 to 12 cycles used a sample-barcoded 5' primer and a J-beta primer mix. Each CDR3 protein is one row after TCRdb ran MiXCR on the 5' RACE reads. The data contain approximately 800,000 distinct CDR3 sequences, under 40% of them seen just once; the ten biggest clones take up under 15%. The CDR3 spans 17 residues. Per germline, CDR1 SGHRS and CDR2 YFSETQ. V lost 2 bases and J lost 0, with 17 bases in between. The chain has TRBV5-1 and TRBJ1-1, with D perhaps matching TRBD1 (5 bases). Source material: blood. The receptor was isolated from a man aged 18-30 years in good health. The CDR3 reads CASSLRGQGGLNTEAFF. In DNA, the CDR3 is TGCGCCAGCAGCTTAAGAGGGCAGGGCGGATTGAACACTGAAGCTTTCTTT.